This T cell receptor (beta chain) appears in the sequencing data of a study of cytomegalovirus exposure and HLA in healthy donors. Broader study findings: Later analysis identified a missense DCLRE1C variant that was linked to TCR beta V- and J-gene trimming. One cluster of highly shared sequence variants probably arose as a sequencing artifact. Based on reports, TCR beta sequences accurately predicted HLA-A and HLA-B alleles for most subjects.

V gave up 4 bases and J gave up 9 bases, with 14 bases separating them. CDR1 and CDR2 (germline): MNHNS, SASEGT. This CDR3 contains 13 residues. Both 60 Vbeta primers and 13 Jbeta primers went into the PCR. Methods used by the authors: Roughly 76 million unique TCR beta chains, roughly 11 million of them shared, were counted by a later analysis. TCRdb keeps only in-frame clones here, not all; method: immunoSEQ multiplex PCR. V and J calls and clone size are copied from that table; D and trimming were computed from the DNA. This sample has about 110,000 clones; about three quarters occur once, and the top ten carry nearly 8.5%. As regards this clone: What it binds is not known.

J is TRBJ2-3 and V is TRBV6-1, with a tentative D call TRBD1 (5 bases). The clonotype originates from a woman between 35 and 50 years old in good health and CMV-seropositive. The sequenced sample was PBMCs. The CDR3 DNA reads TGTGCCAGCAGTGGTCAGGGTGGTGGGACGCAGTATTTT. Translated: CASSGQGGGTQYF.